The 22 T cell receptor beta chains below all came from one sample that was sequenced in a study of T-cell reconstitution after alpha-beta-depleted transplantation in children. Preparing the TCRbeta library involved the use of unique molecular identifiers. TCRdb fed the PCR reads into MiXCR, producing one record per CDR3 protein. In the table there are approximately 190,000 distinct CDR3 sequences, roughly 6.5% of which are singletons. The sample in question was PBMCs, obtained before TCRalphabeta/CD19-depleted stem cell transplant. The receptors come from a girl in the first two years of life with combined immunodeficiency, due to receive a stem cell transplant.

This clonotype was detected ten times or more. V usage is TRBV6-2 or TRBV6-3 and J usage is TRBJ2-3, with 7 bases that match TRBD2. CDR3 length: 16 amino acids. Germline CDR1 reads MNHEY; CDR2 reads SVGEGT. V was pared by 3 bases and J by 0 bases, with 6 bases of the junction left unmatched. The CDR3 DNA follows: TGTGCCAGCAGTTATGGGGGACTACCTAGCACAGATACGCAGTATTTT. As protein: CASSYGGLPSTDTQYF.

J is TRBJ2-7 and V is TRBV29-1; TRBD1 agrees at 8 bases. Germline V CDR1 and CDR2: SQVTM, ANQGSEA. The CDR3 consists of 13 residues. V lost 5 bases and J lost 4; bases outside the gene matches: 7. This chain's CDR3 is CSVTGTGPYEQYF. The CDR3, as DNA: TGCAGCGTTACCGGGACAGGTCCGTACGAGCAGTACTTC.

In this sample, this clonotype turned up many times. The gene calls are TRBV3-1 and TRBJ2-1; TRBD2 matches 7 bases. V lost 3 bases and J lost 10; bases outside the gene matches: 3. The CDR3 length is 12 residues. Germline values: CDR1 LGHDT, CDR2 YNNKEL (reference sequence). CDR3 sequence: CASSQILAEQFF. The DNA of the CDR3 is TGTGCCAGCAGCCAGATACTAGCGGAGCAGTTCTTC.

This clonotype was counted at least ten times. The CDR3 nucleotides are TGTGCCAGCAGTCCCGCGGGAGCGTACAATGAGCAGTTCTTC. This codes for CASSPAGAYNEQFF. V gene TRBV12-3 or TRBV12-4 combines with J gene TRBJ2-1; TRBD2 aligns across 7 bases. The ends lost 5 bases at V and 4 bases at J; junction bases unmatched: 5. CDR3 size: 14 residues.

The sample holds many counts of this clonotype. This rearrangement joins TRBV7-9 to TRBJ1-1; D gene uncertain. V lost 4 bases and J 4 bases, leaving 10 bases between the germline ends. The CDR3 is 13 residues long. The V gene's germline CDR1 is SEHNR and CDR2 FQNEAQ (reference sequence). The chain's CDR3 is CASSSYSITEAFF. The CDR3 DNA follows: TGTGCCAGCAGCTCCTACAGCATCACTGAAGCTTTCTTT.

This clonotype was observed at least ten times. The rearrangement joins TRBV10-3 to TRBJ2-2; no clear D. The CDR3 covers 12 residues. V lost 7 bases to trimming and J lost 6 bases, with 9 bases between them. From germline, CDR1 is ENHRY and CDR2 SYGVKD. The CDR3 region has the DNA TGTGCCATCAATGGCGGAGCCGGGGAGCTGTTTTTT. Translation gives CAINGGAGELFF.

This clonotype was picked up a small number of times. J is TRBJ2-7 and V is TRBV4-3; TRBD1 matches at 8 bases. Germline assignment: CDR1 LGHNA and CDR2 YSLEER. V trimming: 4 bases; J trimming: 3 bases; junction bases outside the gene matches: 5. The CDR3 consists of 14 residues. CDR3 loop: CASSPGTGVYEQYF. In DNA, the CDR3 is TGCGCCAGCAGCCCCGGGACAGGAGTCTACGAGCAGTACTTC.

In this sample, this clonotype turned up many times. J is TRBJ2-7 and V is TRBV11-2; D might be TRBD2 (6 bases). V was trimmed by 5 bases and J by 1 base, leaving 21 bases between them. Germline V gene lookup returns CDR1 SGHAT and CDR2 FQNNGV. The length of the CDR3 is 17 residues. CDR3 sequence (DNA): TGTGCCAGCAGCCCCTTCCTGGCGGGGTTAGCATCCTACGAGCAGTACTTC. It yields the protein CASSPFLAGLASYEQYF. Combining the CDR3 with reference TRBV11-2 and TRBJ2-7 gives the whole variable domain EAGVAQSPRYKIIEKRQSVAFWCNPISGHATLYWYQQILGQGPKLLIQFQNNGVVDDSQLPKDRFSAERLKGVDSTLKIQPAKLEDSAVYLCASSPFLAGLASYEQYFGPGTRLTVT.

This clonotype was recorded many times. The chain joins TRBV7-2 to TRBJ1-4; 9 bases line up with TRBD1. Unmatched junction bases numbered 3, after V lost 5 bases and J lost 8 bases. Germline V CDR1 and CDR2: SGHTA, FQGNSA. The CDR3 runs 13 residues. CDR3 protein: CASSPGQGEKLFF. The CDR3 nucleotides are TGTGCCAGCAGCCCCGGACAGGGGGAAAAACTGTTTTTT.

There are many counts of this clonotype. The chain has TRBV20-1 and TRBJ1-1; 11 positions match TRBD1. The V gene end was trimmed by 1 base and the J gene end by 11 bases; junction bases not matched to a gene: 3. Germline V lookup: CDR1 DFQATT, CDR2 SNEGSKA (reference sequence). The CDR3 consists of 12 residues. This chain's CDR3 is CSARGTGGAAFF. The CDR3 DNA is TGCAGTGCTAGAGGGACAGGGGGCGCGGCTTTCTTT.

This clonotype showed up many times. The chain has TRBV12-3 or TRBV12-4 and TRBJ2-3; 7 bases match TRBD2. CDR3 size: 17 residues. Germline trimming cut 5 bases from V and 6 bases from J; bases unmatched to any gene: 17. CDR3 DNA sequence: TGTGCCAGCAGTCCCCGGGGGGTGGGGGGACCTAGGGATACGCAGTATTTT. It yields the protein CASSPRGVGGPRDTQYF.

This clonotype was found many times. CDR3 sequence reads: CSVDSDYGYTF. CDR3 DNA sequence: TGCAGCGTGGACAGCGACTATGGCTACACCTTC. This sequence joins TRBV29-1 and TRBJ1-2; D is possibly TRBD1 (6 bases). The CDR3 length is 11 residues. In germline, CDR1 is SQVTM, CDR2 ANQGSEA. The V and J ends lost 6 bases and 3 bases respectively, with 8 bases between them. The whole variable domain, remainder taken from reference TRBV29-1 and TRBJ1-2, is SAVISQKPSRDICQRGTSLTIQCQVDSQVTMMFWYRQQPGQSLTLIATANQGSEATYESGFVIDKFPISRPNLTFSTLTVSNMSPEDSSIYLCSVDSDYGYTFGSGTRLTVV.

This clonotype has at least ten counts. This chain joins TRBV4-3 and TRBJ2-1; the match to TRBD2 covers 10 bases. V was clipped by 3 bases and J by 6 bases; unmatched bases: 14. Germline V lookup: CDR1 LGHNA, CDR2 YSLEER. CDR3 size: 18 residues. The CDR3 is CASSHPVRPGTSVNEQFF. The CDR3, as DNA: TGCGCCAGCAGCCATCCCGTACGCCCCGGGACTAGCGTCAATGAGCAGTTCTTC.

On this clonotype: With a much larger clone just one base away, this may be a read error. The V call is TRBV3-1, the J call TRBJ2-5, with 8 nucleotides matching TRBD2. Germline loops: CDR1 LGHDT, CDR2 YNNKEL (reference sequence). The CDR3 is 14 amino acids. The CDR3 nucleotides are TGTGCCAGCAGCCACGGGACTAGTGGGGAGACCCGGTACTTC. Its protein product is CASSHGTSGETRYF.

This clonotype has at least ten counts. The CDR3 region is CASSPWTSGSREQFF. DNA for the CDR3: TGCGCCAGCAGCCCGTGGACTAGCGGGAGTCGGGAGCAGTTCTTC. J is TRBJ2-1 and V is TRBV5-1; 13 positions match TRBD2. Unmatched junction bases numbered 8, after V lost 4 bases and J lost 10 bases. CDR1 SGHRS and CDR2 YFSETQ come from the germline V gene. This CDR3 spans 15 amino acids.

This clonotype was picked up many times. The rearrangement uses TRBV29-1 and TRBJ2-7, with D tentatively TRBD1 or TRBD2 (5 bases each). This CDR3 has 15 amino acids. Deletions cut 4 bases from V and 2 bases from J, with 18 bases between. CDR1 SQVTM and CDR2 ANQGSEA come from the germline V gene. Written as DNA, the CDR3 is TGCAGCGTTGTGGCGGTGGGGGTGCTCACCTACGAGCAGTACTTC. This codes for CSVVAVGVLTYEQYF.

This clonotype was counted a few times. The chain recombines TRBV4-1 with TRBJ2-1, with D unresolved. The V and J ends lost 1 base and 10 bases respectively, with 11 bases between them. Germline V gene lookup returns CDR1 MGHRA and CDR2 YSYEKL. This CDR3 spans 13 amino acids. Here the CDR3 DNA reads TGCGCCAGCAGCCAAGTGGATCAAGAGGAGCAGTTCTTC. It encodes CASSQVDQEEQFF.

Many counts were recorded for this clonotype. This chain links TRBV5-5 with TRBJ1-2; D call uncertain. The CDR3 totals 14 residues. Deletions cut 3 bases from V and 0 bases from J, with 9 bases between. Germline values: CDR1 SGHKS, CDR2 YYEKEE (reference sequence). The CDR3 bases are TGTGCCAGCAGCTCGGACCCAGCTAACTATGGCTACACCTTC. Translated, it gives CASSSDPANYGYTF.

This clonotype was detected ten times or more. The gene calls are TRBV7-9 and TRBJ2-3; 9 bases line up with TRBD1. Germline CDR1 and CDR2: SEHNR and FQNEAQ (reference sequence). V dropped 1 base and J dropped 4; count of bases not matched to a gene: 6. There are 16 residues in the CDR3. CDR3: CASSLVPGQGPDTQYF. CDR3 sequence (DNA): TGTGCCAGCAGCTTAGTACCGGGACAGGGACCAGATACGCAGTATTTT.

This clonotype was counted between two and nine times. The V call is TRBV11-2, the J call TRBJ1-2; possible D gene TRBD1, 6 bases. CDR3 length: 14 residues. Germline CDR1 reads SGHAT; CDR2 reads FQNNGV. Trimming stripped 2 bases from V and 7 bases from J, with 14 bases between. CDR3 amino acids: CASSLSAGAGGYTF. The CDR3 coding sequence is TGTGCCAGCAGCTTAAGTGCGGGGGCGGGTGGCTACACCTTC.

In regard to this clonotype: A much more abundant neighbour one base away suggests this may be a read error. The chain employs TRBV12-3 or TRBV12-4 and TRBJ2-7; D might be TRBD2 (6 bases). The CDR3 sequence is 14 residues long. V was cut by 7 bases and J by 3 bases, with 16 bases left in between. The CDR3 region is CASNIGGADYEQYF. As DNA, the CDR3 is TGTGCCAGCAACATCGGGGGAGCGGACTACGAGCAGTACTTC.

This clonotype was counted a few times. This chain connects TRBV4-2 to TRBJ2-3; D not certain. Deletions cut 4 bases from V and 6 bases from J, with 14 bases between. The CDR3 runs to 14 residues. Germline V lookup: CDR1 LGHNA, CDR2 YNFKEQ. CDR3 amino acids: CASSPELGVDTQYF. CDR3 DNA: TGTGCCAGCAGCCCCGAACTGGGCGTCGATACGCAGTATTTT.